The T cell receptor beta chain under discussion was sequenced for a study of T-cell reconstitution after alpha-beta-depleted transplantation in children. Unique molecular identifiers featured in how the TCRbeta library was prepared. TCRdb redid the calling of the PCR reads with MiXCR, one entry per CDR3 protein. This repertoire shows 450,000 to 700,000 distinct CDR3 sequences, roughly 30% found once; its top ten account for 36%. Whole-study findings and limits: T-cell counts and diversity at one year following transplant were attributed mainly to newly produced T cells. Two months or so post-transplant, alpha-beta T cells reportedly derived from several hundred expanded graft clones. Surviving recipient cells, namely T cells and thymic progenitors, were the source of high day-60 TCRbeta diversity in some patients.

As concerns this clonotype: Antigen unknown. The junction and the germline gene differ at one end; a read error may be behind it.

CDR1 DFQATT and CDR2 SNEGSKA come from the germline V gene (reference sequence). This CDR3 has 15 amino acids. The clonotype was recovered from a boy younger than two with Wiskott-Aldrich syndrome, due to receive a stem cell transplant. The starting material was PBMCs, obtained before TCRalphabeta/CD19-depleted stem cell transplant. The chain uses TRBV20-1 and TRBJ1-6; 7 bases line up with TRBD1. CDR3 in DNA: TGCAGTGCCAGAGGAAGGACAGGCTTCAATTCACCCCTCCACTTT. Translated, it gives CSARGRTGFNSPLHF.